Shown below are 13 T cell receptor beta chains from a single sample sequenced in a study of T-cell reconstitution after alpha-beta-depleted transplantation in children. Preparation of the TCRbeta library used unique molecular identifiers. In TCRdb, the PCR reads were re-called with MiXCR into one record per CDR3 protein. The sample lists around 530,000 distinct CDR3 sequences; 32% were seen once. The specimen comprised PBMCs from the stem cell graft donor, sampled from the stem cell graft. These receptors came from a human donor who donated a stem cell graft to a child with aplastic anemia.

The chain employs TRBV6-2 or TRBV6-3 and TRBJ1-1, with no clear D. The CDR3 sequence is 10 residues long. Trimming shortened V by 8 bases and J by 5 bases, and 6 bases separated the two germline ends. CDR1 MNHEY and CDR2 SVGEGT come from the germline V gene. CDR3 bases: TGTGCCAGCGGCTTAACTGAAGCTTTCTTT. It codes for CASGLTEAFF.

V usage is TRBV7-2 and J usage is TRBJ1-3; D remains ambiguous. V was clipped by 1 base and J by 4 bases, with 8 bases between them. The CDR3 totals 14 residues. The germline V gene encodes CDR1 SGHTA and CDR2 FQGNSA. As DNA, the CDR3 is TGTGCCAGCAGCTTAGGTACGCGCGGAAACACCATATATTTT. It codes for CASSLGTRGNTIYF.

The chain joins TRBV20-1 to TRBJ2-3; 10 positions agree with TRBD1. The CDR3 has 15 residues. After removal of 4 bases from V and 0 bases from J, the junction contained 4 bases not matched to a gene. CDR1 and CDR2 (germline): DFQATT, SNEGSKA (reference sequence). CDR3 DNA: TGCAGTGCTACCCGGACAGGGGGGAGCACAGATACGCAGTATTTT. It yields the protein CSATRTGGSTDTQYF.

The rearrangement joins TRBV12-3 or TRBV12-4 to TRBJ2-1; D possibly corresponds to TRBD2 (8 bases). The length of the CDR3 is 16 residues. V lost 7 bases, J lost 4 bases, and 20 bases lay in between. The CDR3 spells CASTLGGGRSYNEQFF. CDR3 nucleotides: TGTGCCAGCACCCTAGGGGGCGGGAGGTCTTACAATGAGCAGTTCTTC.

The chain joins TRBV6-2 or TRBV6-3 to TRBJ1-1; no firm D call. Germline-derived CDR1 and CDR2 are MNHEY and SVGEGT. The V end was cut by 10 bases, the J end by 1 base, with 22 bases between. The CDR3 covers 16 residues. The CDR3 DNA sequence: TGTGCCACTCAGAGCCCATCGGTTATGGGGAACACTGAAGCTTTCTTT. This sequence encodes CATQSPSVMGNTEAFF.

This clonotype appeared a single time. The J gene is TRBJ1-1, the V gene TRBV5-6; 9 bases are a match to TRBD1. The CDR3 extends over 14 amino acids. Unmatched junction bases numbered 6, after V lost 4 bases and J lost 5 bases. CDR1 and CDR2 (germline): SGHDT, YYEEEE. In DNA form, the CDR3 reads TGTGCCAGCAGCCCGACTGACAGGGGGACTGAAGCTTTCTTT. It is translated as CASSPTDRGTEAFF.

The chain couples TRBV5-1 to TRBJ2-3; 7 bases align to TRBD2. The germline V gene encodes CDR1 SGHRS and CDR2 YFSETQ. V shed 0 bases, J shed 2 bases, and the junction held 6 bases outside the gene matches. The CDR3 totals 16 residues. Here the CDR3 DNA reads TGCGCCAGCAGCTTGGGGTCTAGCGGACTCACAGATACGCAGTATTTT. It specifies CASSLGSSGLTDTQYF.

This chain joins TRBV5-1 and TRBJ1-1, with 7 bases fitting TRBD1. Trimming removed 0 bases from V and 2 bases from J; junction bases left unmatched: 7. The CDR3 is 16 residues long. Germline V gene lookup returns CDR1 SGHRS and CDR2 YFSETQ. CDR3 nucleotides: TGCGCCAGCAGCTTGGCTCCACAGGGGATCAACACTGAAGCTTTCTTT. Translating it yields CASSLAPQGINTEAFF.

This clonotype occurred a few times. The chain employs TRBV7-9 and TRBJ2-4; 8 bases agree with TRBD1. Germline values: CDR1 SEHNR, CDR2 FQNEAQ (reference sequence). The CDR3 spans 11 residues. With 7 bases clipped from V and 13 bases from J, the junction kept 6 bases outside the gene matches. As DNA, the CDR3 is TGTGCCAGCACCCTGACAGGGGACCAGTACTTC. The encoded protein is CASTLTGDQYF. Supplemented by reference TRBV7-9 and TRBJ2-4, the full variable domain reads DTGVSQNPRHKITKRGQNVTFRCDPISEHNRLYWYRQTLGQGPEFLTYFQNEAQLEKSRLLSDRFSAERPKGSFSTLEIQRTEQGDSAMYLCASTLTGDQYFGAGTRLSVL.

This clonotype was observed a few times. CDR3: CSVRTVYEQYF. The CDR3, as DNA: TGCAGTGTACGGACAGTCTACGAGCAGTACTTC. The chain employs TRBV20-1 and TRBJ2-7; a possible D gene is TRBD1 (6 bases). The CDR3 sequence is 11 residues long. V gave up 7 bases and J gave up 3 bases, with 10 bases separating them. From germline, CDR1 is DFQATT and CDR2 SNEGSKA (reference sequence).

The genes are TRBV5-1 and TRBJ1-1, with 9 nucleotides matching TRBD1. CDR1 is SGHRS and CDR2 is YFSETQ in the germline V gene. The junction had 6 bases not matched to a gene; V was cut back by 4 bases and J by 5 bases. The CDR3 runs 14 residues. CDR3 nucleotide sequence: TGCGCCAGCAGCGCGGGGACAGGGAGGACTGAAGCTTTCTTT. Its translation is CASSAGTGRTEAFF.

This chain connects TRBV12-3 or TRBV12-4 to TRBJ2-1, with TRBD2 matching over 13 bases. The CDR3 sequence is 22 residues long. V lost 2 bases to trimming and J lost 0 bases; unmatched junction nucleotides: 16. CDR3 sequence: CASSLKGGPLAGGPGSYNEQFF. The CDR3 DNA reads TGTGCCAGCAGTTTAAAAGGCGGTCCACTAGCGGGAGGGCCCGGCTCCTACAATGAGCAGTTCTTC.

This clonotype has only a few counts. The rearrangement links TRBV20-1 to TRBJ2-1; 13 bases match TRBD2. Germline V gene sequence: CDR1 DFQATT, CDR2 SNEGSKA (reference sequence). The CDR3 is made up of 16 amino acids. The trim removed 2 bases at V and 7 bases at J, leaving 8 bases unmatched. Here the CDR3 reads CSARYFGLAGDNEQFF. The DNA of the CDR3 is TGCAGTGCTAGATATTTTGGACTAGCGGGAGATAATGAGCAGTTCTTC.